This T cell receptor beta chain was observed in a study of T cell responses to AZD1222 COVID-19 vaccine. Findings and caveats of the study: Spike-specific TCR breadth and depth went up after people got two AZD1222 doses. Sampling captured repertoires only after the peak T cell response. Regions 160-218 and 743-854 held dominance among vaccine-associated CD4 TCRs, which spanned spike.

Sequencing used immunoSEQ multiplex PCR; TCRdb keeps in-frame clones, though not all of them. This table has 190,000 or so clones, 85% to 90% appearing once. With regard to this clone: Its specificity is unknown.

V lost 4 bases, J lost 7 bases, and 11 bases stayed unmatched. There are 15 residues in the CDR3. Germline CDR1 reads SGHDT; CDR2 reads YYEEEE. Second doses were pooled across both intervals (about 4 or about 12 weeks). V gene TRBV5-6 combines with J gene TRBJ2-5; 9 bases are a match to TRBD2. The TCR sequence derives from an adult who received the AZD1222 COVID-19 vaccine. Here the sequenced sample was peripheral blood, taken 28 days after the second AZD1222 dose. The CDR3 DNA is TGTGCCAGCAGCGACACTAGCGGGCCCTCGGGGACCCAGTACTTC. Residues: CASSDTSGPSGTQYF.